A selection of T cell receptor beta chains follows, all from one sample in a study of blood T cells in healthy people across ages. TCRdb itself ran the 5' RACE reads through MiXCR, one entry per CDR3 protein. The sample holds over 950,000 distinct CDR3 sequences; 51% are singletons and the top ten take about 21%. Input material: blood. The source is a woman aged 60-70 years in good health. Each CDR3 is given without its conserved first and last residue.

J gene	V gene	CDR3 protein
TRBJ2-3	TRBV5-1	ASSPPPSGASTDTQY
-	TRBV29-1	SALTSGGYNEQY
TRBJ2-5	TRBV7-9	ASSFFSGSGETQY
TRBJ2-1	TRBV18	ASSPATSGTEQF
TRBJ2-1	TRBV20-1	SARVAQYNEQF
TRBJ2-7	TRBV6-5	ASRRTGFPYEQY
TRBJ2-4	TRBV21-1	ASSKAERGLAKNIQY
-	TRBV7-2	ASSLAWFGTSASEQY
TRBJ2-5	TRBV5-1	ASSSRTIRETQY
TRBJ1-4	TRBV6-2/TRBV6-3	ASSYSTQRLNEKLF
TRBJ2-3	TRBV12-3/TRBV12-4	ASSLRSDTQY
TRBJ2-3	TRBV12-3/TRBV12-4	ASRPRSSADVQY
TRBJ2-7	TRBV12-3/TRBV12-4	ASSLVTGHYNEQY
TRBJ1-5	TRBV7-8	ASSLFPLGAESDQPQH
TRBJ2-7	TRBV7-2	ASSLVGERSSYEQY
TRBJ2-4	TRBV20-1	SARPLDFPYEWY
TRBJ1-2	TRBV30	AWSMALDRAFYGYT
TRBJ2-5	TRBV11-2	ASSLAGGRFETQY
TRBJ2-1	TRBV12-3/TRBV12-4	ASSQSTGYNEQF
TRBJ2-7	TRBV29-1	SVEDPQTYEQY
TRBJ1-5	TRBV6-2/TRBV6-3	ANRDRGAQPQH
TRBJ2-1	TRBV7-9	ASSSGAINEQF
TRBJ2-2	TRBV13	ASSLGPSTGELF
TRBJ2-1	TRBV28	ASSTPSGGSYNEQF
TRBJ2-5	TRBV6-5	ASSRWGGRETQY
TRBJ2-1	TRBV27	ASSEPGLAANEQF
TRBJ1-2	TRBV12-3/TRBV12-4	ASSLRQSYGYT
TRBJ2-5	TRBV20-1	SARDLNSAQY
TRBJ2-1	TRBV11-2	ASSPGTSGIYEQF
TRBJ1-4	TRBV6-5	AGSFQDPGANEKLF
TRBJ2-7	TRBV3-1	ASSRRPQVDEQY
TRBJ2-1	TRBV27	ASTRLGSREQF
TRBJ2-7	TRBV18	ASSSGTGAPEQY
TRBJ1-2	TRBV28	ASTAGGRYGYT
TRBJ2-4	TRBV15	ATSRVTTGKNIQY
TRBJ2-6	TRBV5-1	ASSSLESGRTGANVLT
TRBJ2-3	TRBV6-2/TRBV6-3	ASSGLAGDTQY
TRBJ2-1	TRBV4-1	ASSQDRAGRMEQF
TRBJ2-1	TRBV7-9	AGGLARPRGNEQF
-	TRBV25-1	ASSESELEETQY
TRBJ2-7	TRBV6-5	ASSYSGVGGSGTYEQY
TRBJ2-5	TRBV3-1	ASSAGIAGGYQETQY
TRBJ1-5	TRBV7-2	ASSPMGGNQPQH
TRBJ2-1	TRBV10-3	AITGTSGNYNEQF
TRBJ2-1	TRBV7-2	ASSPDYPNEQF
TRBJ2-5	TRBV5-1	ASGLNFGGRQETQY
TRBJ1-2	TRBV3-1	ASSRSGSNYGYT
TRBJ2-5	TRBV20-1	SADLGGPQY
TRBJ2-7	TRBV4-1	ASSQAAGGLRVEQY
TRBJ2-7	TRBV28	ASSFLRVPYEQY